This T cell receptor (beta chain) stems from a study of molecular identifiers for immune sequencing clone quantification. A few counts support this clonotype. MiXCR, run by TCRdb on the PCR reads, gives a single entry per CDR3 protein. The data contain just under 650,000 distinct CDR3 sequences, 15% to 20% of them singletons. For naive CD8 T cells, sorting used the CD8+CD4-CCR7+CD45RA+ phenotype. Sequenced sample: naive CD8+ T cells from blood, with Jurkat cell RNA spiked in. Subset noted: FACS-sorted CD8+CD4-CCR7+CD45RA+ naive T cells. The sequence came from a human donor in good health. Some libraries in this study had Jurkat cell RNA spiked in.

In DNA, the CDR3 is TGCAGCGTTGACTCCCAGGCTCACTATGGCTACACCTTC. As protein: CSVDSQAHYGYTF. The chain carries TRBV29-1 and TRBJ1-2; D remains ambiguous. CDR3 length: 13 amino acids. CDR1 is SQVTM and CDR2 is ANQGSEA in the germline V gene. Trimming pared 3 bases from V and 3 bases from J, leaving 11 bases between.